This TCR beta chain was found in a study of blood T cell repertoires in COVID-19. Whole-study context: Samples taken during acute and convalescent COVID-19 were collected in the United States, Italy and Spain. The analysed material was cDNA or gDNA that came from T cells, B-cell-depleted T cells, or PBMCs.

In the original analysis: Estimation of nucleated cell counts was performed using reference gene primer amplification. The method was immunoSEQ multiplex PCR; TCRdb's version includes in-frame clones alone and lacks a portion of them. V, J and clone size derive from that table, while D and trimming were established from the DNA sequence. The sample shows 200,000 to 300,000 clones, 75% to 90% of them seen only once. The sequenced material came from peripheral blood. The TCR sequence derives from a man aged 25-45 years with active or convalescent COVID-19.

CDR3 residues: CASTGFGYEQYF. CDR3 in DNA: TGTGCCAGTACGGGGTTTGGCTACGAGCAGTACTTC. V usage is TRBV19 and J usage is TRBJ2-7, with D perhaps TRBD2 (5 bases). The CDR3 totals 12 residues. Trimming left V 7 bases short and J 3 bases short, with 10 bases between. The germline CDR1 and CDR2 sequences are LNHDA and SQIVND (reference sequence).